This is a list of T cell receptor beta chains from one sample in a study of beta chain features in type 1 diabetes. Here immunoSEQ multiplex PCR was the method, and the copy in TCRdb shows in-frame clones only, minus some. The table lists about 620,000 clones, 15% to 19% of them singletons, with about 0.087% in the top ten. The sequencing input was naive CD4+ T cells from blood. These receptors were obtained from a man aged 18-30 years in good health. Each CDR3 is given with its conserved first and last residue. D genes are given only for firm matches. Rows give clone size only sometimes, using once, few, many, or a class for an expanded clone.

d_gene,v_gene,j_gene,abundance,CDR3nt,CDR3aa
TRBD2,TRBV29-1,TRBJ2-3,few,TGCAGCGTTGGGCCTAGCGGGAGTTCAGATACGCAGTATTTT,CSVGPSGSSDTQYF
TRBD1,TRBV4-1,TRBJ2-5,-,TGCGCCAGCAGCCTGCAGGGGGAGGAGACCCAGTACTTC,CASSLQGEETQYF
-,TRBV29-1,TRBJ2-7,-,TGCAGCGTTAGTAGGGGGGAGTACGAGCAGTACTTC,CSVSRGEYEQYF
TRBD1,TRBV28,TRBJ1-2,few,TGTGCCAGCAGCAGTACCGGGACAGGGAACTATGGCTACACCTTC,CASSSTGTGNYGYTF
TRBD2,TRBV5-1,TRBJ2-7,few,TGCGCCAGCAGCTTGGATGGCGGGAGGACATACGAGCAGTACTTC,CASSLDGGRTYEQYF
-,TRBV18,TRBJ2-7,-,TGTGCCAGCTCACAACGTCGGCAGGGTGGTTACGAGCAGTACTTC,CASSQRRQGGYEQYF
TRBD1,TRBV10-2,TRBJ1-3,once,TGCGCCAGCAGTGTGGACAGGGCGATAAGAAACACCATATATTTT,CASSVDRAIRNTIYF
-,TRBV7-2,TRBJ1-5,few,TGTGCCAGCAGCTTATTCAGGGCAAACAATCAGCCCCAGCATTTT,CASSLFRANNQPQHF
-,TRBV11-2,TRBJ2-5,-,TGTGCCAGCAGCCCCCTCCCGACAGGGAGGGGAGAGACCCAGTACTTC,CASSPLPTGRGETQYF
-,TRBV28,TRBJ1-2,few,TGTGCCAGCAGTGGTGTGGTTGGAGGCTACACCTTC,CASSGVVGGYTF
TRBD2,TRBV29-1,TRBJ2-5,few,TGCAGCGTTGACGGTGCGGGGGTCAGGACCCAGTACTTC,CSVDGAGVRTQYF
TRBD2,TRBV7-2,TRBJ2-5,-,TGTGCCAGCAGCTTGGGACTAGCGTGGGCGACCCAGTACTTC,CASSLGLAWATQYF
-,TRBV5-1,TRBJ2-3,-,TGCGCCAGCAGCTTGGACGCAGGGGCAGATACGCAGTATTTT,CASSLDAGADTQYF
-,TRBV6-5,TRBJ1-5,-,TGTGCCAGCAGTTACGGGGGCCACAATCAGCCCCAGCATTTT,CASSYGGHNQPQHF
TRBD1,TRBV7-9,TRBJ1-2,-,TGTGCCAGCAGCTCCCTCCGGGACAGGGGGCGCCCGAACTATGGCTACACCTTC,CASSSLRDRGRPNYGYTF
-,TRBV10-3,TRBJ1-1,few,TGTGCCATCAGTGCGTCTGAAAACACTGAAGCTTTCTTT,CAISASENTEAFF
-,TRBV19,TRBJ2-3,few,TGTGCCAGTAGTATGCGGTCCGGGGGAGCAGATACGCAGTATTTT,CASSMRSGGADTQYF
-,TRBV9,TRBJ1-2,-,TGTGCCAGCAGCCCCCTGAACTGGATTTTGAACTATGGCTACACCTTC,CASSPLNWILNYGYTF
-,TRBV5-1,TRBJ2-7,-,TGCGCCAGCAGCTTACCCGAGAGGGGAAGAGATAACTCCTACGAGCAGTACTTC,CASSLPERGRDNSYEQYF
-,TRBV18,TRBJ2-3,few,TGTGCCAGCTCACCACAGATGGATACGCAGTATTTT,CASSPQMDTQYF
-,TRBV7-9,TRBJ2-5,-,TGTGCCAGCAGCTTAGGTGGGCAAAAAGAGACCCAGTACTTC,CASSLGGQKETQYF
-,TRBV10-3,TRBJ2-5,-,TGTGCCATCAGTGAACACGACAGGCCACAAGAGACCCAGTACTTC,CAISEHDRPQETQYF
-,TRBV9,TRBJ2-5,-,TGTGCCAGCAGCGTAGAAGCAGCGAGCAGGCAAGAGACCCAGTACTTC,CASSVEAASRQETQYF
-,TRBV7-3,TRBJ1-1,-,TGTGCCAGCAGCACGGGGACTGAAGCTTTCTTT,CASSTGTEAFF
-,TRBV15,TRBJ1-1,few,TGTGCCACCAGCAGAGATATGACAGGGAACACTGAAGCTTTCTTT,CATSRDMTGNTEAFF
-,TRBV29-1,TRBJ1-5,-,TGCAGCGTTTCTGGACGGATCAATCAGCCCCAGCATTTT,CSVSGRINQPQHF
-,TRBV7-8,TRBJ1-5,few,TGTGCCAGCAGCTACAGAGGGCTCAGCAATCAGCCCCAGCATTTT,CASSYRGLSNQPQHF
-,TRBV11-3,TRBJ2-1,-,TGTGCCAGCAGCCGACGACGGGTGGCGGAGCAGTTCTTC,CASSRRRVAEQFF
-,TRBV7-9,TRBJ2-5,-,TGTGCCAGCAGCTCCATCGGGGGGCGTGAGACCCAGTACTTC,CASSSIGGRETQYF
TRBD1,TRBV7-2,TRBJ2-6,few,TGTGCCAGCAGCGTACGACAGGGGGCTGGGGCCAACGTCCTGACTTTC,CASSVRQGAGANVLTF
-,TRBV4-3,TRBJ1-1,-,TGCGCCAGCAGCCACAGGGCGCGCGCTGAAGCTTTCTTT,CASSHRARAEAFF
-,TRBV25-1,TRBJ2-7,few,TGTGCCAGCAGCCGAGGAGGGGGCGAGCAGTACTTC,CASSRGGGEQYF
-,TRBV27,TRBJ2-1,-,TGTGCCAGCAGTAACAGGGTCTGGAATGAGCAGTTCTTC,CASSNRVWNEQFF
TRBD1,TRBV7-2,TRBJ2-1,few,TGTGCCAGCAGCTCGACAGGGCCCATCCATGAGCAGTTCTTC,CASSSTGPIHEQFF
TRBD1,TRBV7-2,TRBJ2-5,few,TGTGCCAGCAGCAGACCGGGACAGGGACAAGAGACCCAGTACTTC,CASSRPGQGQETQYF
TRBD1,TRBV2,TRBJ1-2,-,TGTGCCAGCAGCGCAGGGGGCGAGTATGGCTACACCTTC,CASSAGGEYGYTF
-,TRBV9,TRBJ1-3,-,TGTGCCAGCAGCGTAGGGGGAGGAAACACCATATATTTT,CASSVGGGNTIYF
-,TRBV19,TRBJ2-1,-,TGTGCCTGCACCGGGATTTTACACAATGAGCAGTTCTTC,CACTGILHNEQFF
TRBD1,TRBV18,TRBJ2-5,-,TGTGCCAGCTCACCCCAATCACCAGGGGGTCAAGAGACCCAGTACTTC,CASSPQSPGGQETQYF
TRBD2,TRBV7-9,TRBJ2-3,few,TGTGCCAGCAGCCCTAGCGGGGACAGCACAGATACGCAGTATTTT,CASSPSGDSTDTQYF
-,TRBV28,TRBJ2-4,few,TGTGCCAGCAGCCCCGACAGGCTCAAAAACATTCAGTACTTC,CASSPDRLKNIQYF
-,TRBV4-3,TRBJ2-3,-,TGCGCCAGCAGCTCAAGATCCCCCACAGATACGCAGTATTTT,CASSSRSPTDTQYF
-,TRBV18,TRBJ2-5,-,TGTGCCAGCTCCCCCTTGAGTCAAGAGACCCAGTACTTC,CASSPLSQETQYF